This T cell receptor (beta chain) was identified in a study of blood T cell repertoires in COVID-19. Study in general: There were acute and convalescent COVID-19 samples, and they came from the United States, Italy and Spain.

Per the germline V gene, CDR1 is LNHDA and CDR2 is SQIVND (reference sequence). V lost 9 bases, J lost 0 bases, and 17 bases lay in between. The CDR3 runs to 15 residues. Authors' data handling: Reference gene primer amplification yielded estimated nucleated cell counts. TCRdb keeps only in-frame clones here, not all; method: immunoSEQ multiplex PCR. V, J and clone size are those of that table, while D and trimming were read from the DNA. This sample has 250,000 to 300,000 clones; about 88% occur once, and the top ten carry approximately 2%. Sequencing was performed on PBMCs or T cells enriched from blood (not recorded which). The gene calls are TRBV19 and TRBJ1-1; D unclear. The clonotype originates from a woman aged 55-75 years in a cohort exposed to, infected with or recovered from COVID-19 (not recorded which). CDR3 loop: CASRSYGPVNTEAFF. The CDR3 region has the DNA TGTGCCAGCCGGAGCTATGGCCCCGTGAACACTGAAGCTTTCTTT.